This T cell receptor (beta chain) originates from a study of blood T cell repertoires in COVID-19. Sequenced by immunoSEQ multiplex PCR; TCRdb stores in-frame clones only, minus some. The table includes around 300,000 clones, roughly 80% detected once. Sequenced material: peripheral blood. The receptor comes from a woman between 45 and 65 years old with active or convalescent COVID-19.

Here the CDR3 DNA reads TGTGCCAGCAGTGTAGGGACAGGGGATGAAAAACTGTTTTTT. Protein product: CASSVGTGDEKLFF. V and J are TRBV2 and TRBJ1-4; 10 bases map to TRBD1. In germline, CDR1 is SNHLY, CDR2 FYNNEI. V was clipped by 4 bases and J by 6 bases; unmatched bases: 2. The CDR3 runs to 14 residues. Supplemented by reference TRBV2 and TRBJ1-4, the full variable domain reads EPEVTQTPSHQVTQMGQEVILRCVPISNHLYFYWYRQILGQKVEFLVSFYNNEISEKSEIFDDQFSVERPDGSNFTLKIRSTKLEDSAMYFCASSVGTGDEKLFFGSGTQLSVL.